This entry is about one T cell receptor beta chain. Its antigen is currently unknown. Assay: immunoSEQ multiplex PCR; the TCRdb copy retains only in-frame clones and omits some. The sample contains 65,000 to 80,000 clones, over 90% of which appear only once. This sample stems from a study of OX40 agonist ivuxolimab in advanced cancers. Study-wide findings and caveats: The authors also found low normalized T-cell clonal expansion in some nonresponders.

This sequence was found in an adult with an advanced solid tumor such as melanoma, head and neck, liver or kidney cancer. The source was CD4+ or CD8+ T cells sorted from blood, collected in a trial of the OX40 agonist ivuxolimab.

The CDR3 here is CASSVGGSLSYNEQFF. For the CDR3, the DNA is TGTGCCAGCAGCGTCGGTGGGAGCCTTTCCTACAATGAGCAGTTCTTC. The chain combines TRBV9 with TRBJ2-1, with D tentatively TRBD2 (5 bases). This CDR3 has 16 residues. V was clipped by 2 bases and J by 1 base, with 13 bases between them. Per germline, CDR1 SGDLS and CDR2 YYNGEE.